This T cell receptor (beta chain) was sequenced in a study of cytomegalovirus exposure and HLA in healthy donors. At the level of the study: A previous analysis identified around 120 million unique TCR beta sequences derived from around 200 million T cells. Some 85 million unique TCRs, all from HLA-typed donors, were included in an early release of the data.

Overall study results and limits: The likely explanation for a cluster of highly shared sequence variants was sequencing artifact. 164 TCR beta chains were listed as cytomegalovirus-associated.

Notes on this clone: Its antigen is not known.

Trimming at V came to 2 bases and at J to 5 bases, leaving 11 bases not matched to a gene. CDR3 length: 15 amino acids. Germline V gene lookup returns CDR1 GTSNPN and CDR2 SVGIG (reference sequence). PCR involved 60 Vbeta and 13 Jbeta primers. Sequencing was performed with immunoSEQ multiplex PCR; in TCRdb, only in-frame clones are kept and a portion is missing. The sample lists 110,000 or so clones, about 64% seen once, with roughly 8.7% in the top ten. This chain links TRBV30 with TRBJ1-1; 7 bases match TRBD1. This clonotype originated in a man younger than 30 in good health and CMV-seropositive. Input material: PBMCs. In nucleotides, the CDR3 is TGTGCCTGGAGTCCCCAGGGGGTAAGGGGGACTGAAGCTTTCTTT. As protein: CAWSPQGVRGTEAFF.